A selection of T cell receptor beta chains follows, all from one sample in a study of PD-L1 blockade in urothelial cancer. Some clones are missing from TCRdb's copy, which holds only in-frame ones; the method was immunoSEQ multiplex PCR. The data contain tens of thousands of clones, roughly 84% of them seen just once; the ten biggest clones take up 8% to 10%. Sequencing was performed on PBMCs, taken around atezolizumab (anti-PD-L1) treatment. The receptors come from a woman in her 70s with urothelial cancer. Each CDR3 is given with its conserved first and last residue.

V gene,J gene,CDR3 protein
TRBV7-7,TRBJ2-5,CASSPRGGNQETQYF
TRBV5-1,TRBJ2-7,CASSFGRSPSGYEQYF
TRBV6-6,TRBJ2-1,CASRSGTYNEQFF
TRBV19,TRBJ2-2,CASTGTGTGELFF
TRBV5-1,TRBJ2-5,CASSGGQTQETQYF
TRBV5-1,TRBJ1-1,CASRPGADTEAFF
TRBV9,TRBJ1-1,CASSVAAGFTEAFF
TRBV19,TRBJ1-2,CASSDGAGGDYGYTF
TRBV7-3,TRBJ2-1,CASSSQLAGVNEQFF
TRBV2,TRBJ2-3,CASSEASGVNTDTQYF
TRBV10-3,TRBJ1-6,CAISEQGRDNSPLHF
TRBV6-1,TRBJ2-3,CASSEFLGTSPTQYF
TRBV5-1,TRBJ2-3,CASSLSSGGGTDTQYF
TRBV29-1,TRBJ2-1,CSVVGTSGSYNEQFF